This T cell receptor (beta chain) is drawn from a study of blood T cell repertoires in COVID-19. TCRdb's copy holds only in-frame clones and misses some; the assay was immunoSEQ multiplex PCR. The data contain about 420,000 clones, roughly 90% of them singletons. V gave up 3 bases and J gave up 3 bases; unmatched junction bases: 3. The germline V gene encodes CDR1 SGDLS and CDR2 YYNGEE. There are 14 residues in the CDR3. The sample was peripheral blood. The rearrangement joins TRBV9 to TRBJ2-7, with TRBD1 matching 10 bases. The sequence was obtained from a man younger than 30 with COVID-19, enrolled during active disease. Here the CDR3 DNA reads TGTGCCAGCAGCGCCGGGACAGGGGTCTACGAGCAGTACTTC. It yields the protein CASSAGTGVYEQYF.